These 26 T cell receptor beta chains were sequenced from one sample in a study of a mutant IDH1 vaccine in newly diagnosed glioma. Their recognized antigens are unknown. Only in-frame clones appear in the TCRdb table, and some are missing; sequencing was by immunoSEQ multiplex PCR. The sample includes about 50,000 clones, about 80% of them seen just once. Time point: week 47, end of study. Doses of 300 ug of mutant IDH1 20-mer peptide were given with topical imiquimod. Here the sequenced sample was PBMCs, taken from a glioma patient whose treatment included an IDH1 peptide vaccine. These receptor sequences come from a man aged 45-65 years with glioma.

The chain joins TRBV2 to TRBJ2-1; D gene uncertain. Germline V gene sequence: CDR1 SNHLY, CDR2 FYNNEI. Trimming removed 7 bases from V and 0 bases from J, with 10 bases in between. The CDR3 is 14 residues long. The CDR3 here is CASKGYRSYNEQFF. DNA for the CDR3: TGTGCCAGCAAAGGCTATCGCTCCTACAATGAGCAGTTCTTC.

The rearrangement links TRBV4-1 to TRBJ1-6; D is possibly TRBD1 (5 bases). Germline values: CDR1 MGHRA, CDR2 YSYEKL. This CDR3 comprises 15 residues. Trimming pared 0 bases from V and 7 bases from J, leaving 10 bases between. CDR3 sequence reads: CASSQDQGANSPLHF. CDR3 nucleotide sequence: TGCGCCAGCAGCCAAGATCAGGGTGCGAATTCACCCCTCCACTTT.

The V gene is TRBV19, the J gene TRBJ1-1; perhaps TRBD1 as D (5 bases). The germline V and J ends were trimmed by 5 bases and 4 bases, with 23 bases remaining between them. Per germline, CDR1 LNHDA and CDR2 SQIVND (reference sequence). The CDR3 extends over 17 amino acids. The CDR3 region is CASSLIPGLDRGTEAFF. As DNA, the CDR3 is TGTGCCAGTAGTCTAATCCCGGGACTGGACCGGGGCACTGAAGCTTTCTTT.

This sequence joins TRBV6-1 and TRBJ2-7, with a tentative D call TRBD1 (5 bases). The CDR3 length is 14 residues. The V gene's germline CDR1 is MNHNS and CDR2 SASEGT. The ends were cut back, 5 bases at V and 0 bases at J, with 11 bases in the middle. CDR3 loop: CASSQTVSSYEQYF. DNA for the CDR3: TGTGCCAGCAGTCAGACAGTCAGCTCCTACGAGCAGTACTTC.

DNA for the CDR3: TGTGCCAGCAGCCGAGGAGTTTTGGGTTCTTTACTGAACACTGAAGCTTTCTTT. It encodes CASSRGVLGSLLNTEAFF. The chain joins TRBV7-2 to TRBJ1-1; D ambiguous. The CDR3 consists of 18 residues. Germline V gene lookup returns CDR1 SGHTA and CDR2 FQGNSA. Between the trimmed V and J ends, which lost 5 bases and 0 bases, there was a span of 22 bases.

The sample holds a few counts of this clone. The chain has TRBV30 and TRBJ1-5; weak D call: TRBD1 (5 bases). CDR1 is GTSNPN, CDR2 SVGIG, per germline (reference sequence). The CDR3 has 16 residues. V was cut by 1 base and J by 4 bases, with 17 bases left in between. The CDR3 sequence is CAWSGGAASGNQPQHF. The CDR3 region has the DNA TGTGCCTGGAGTGGAGGGGCGGCTTCTGGTAATCAGCCCCAGCATTTT.

Concerning this clone itself: Compared with germline, one end of the junction differs, possibly owing to a read error. This chain links TRBV28 with TRBJ2-7, with D tentatively TRBD1 (6 bases). The CDR3 sequence is 13 residues long. Germline CDR1 is MDHEN and CDR2 is SYDVKM. CDR3 sequence: CASTQPGTRPSRF. CDR3 nucleotides: TGTGCCAGCACCCAACCCGGGACAAGGCCCTCTCGTTTC.

This clone appeared a few times. The chain uses TRBV7-9 and TRBJ1-1; tentatively, D is TRBD1 (5 bases). CDR1 and CDR2 (germline): SEHNR, FQNEAQ (reference sequence). The CDR3 sequence is 14 residues long. Trimming removed 4 bases at V and 2 bases at J, with 11 bases between. CDR3 coding DNA: TGTGCCAGCAGCTGGGGAGGGGCTAACACTGAAGCTTTCTTT. As protein: CASSWGGANTEAFF.

This chain uses TRBV5-1 with TRBJ2-5; 8 bases align to TRBD2. The V segment lost 4 bases and the J segment 5 bases; nucleotides outside the gene matches: 4. CDR1 is SGHRS, CDR2 YFSETQ, per germline. This CDR3 is 13 amino acids long. The CDR3 region is CASSPGLDETQYF. The CDR3 nucleotides are TGCGCCAGCAGCCCGGGACTAGACGAGACCCAGTACTTC.

This clone has more than one count but fewer than ten. The chain couples TRBV4-3 to TRBJ1-2, with a possible D match to TRBD1 (5 bases). The CDR3 has 15 residues. Germline lookup yields CDR1 LGHNA and CDR2 YSLEER. Trimming took off 0 bases at V and 5 bases at J, with 13 bases between the two ends. This CDR3 is CASSQDHQGGYGYTF. CDR3 nucleotides: TGCGCCAGCAGCCAAGATCATCAGGGAGGGTATGGCTACACCTTC.

CDR3 sequence reads: CASSSTGNYEQYF. CDR3 DNA sequence: TGTGCCAGCAGCTCCACAGGGAACTACGAGCAGTACTTC. The chain has TRBV7-9 and TRBJ2-7; a possible D gene is TRBD1 (6 bases). Between the trimmed V and J ends, which lost 4 bases and 3 bases, there was a span of 10 bases. The germline gives CDR1 SEHNR, CDR2 FQNEAQ (reference sequence). The CDR3 extends over 13 amino acids.

In its sample, this clone was seen once. The chain is built from TRBV6-6 and TRBJ1-1; TRBD1 aligns across 7 bases. Germline CDR1 reads MNHNY; CDR2 reads SVGAGI (reference sequence). The CDR3 consists of 15 residues. After removal of 5 bases from V and 3 bases from J, the junction contained 9 bases not matched to a gene. The CDR3 reads CASSQRQGGHTEAFF. CDR3 DNA: TGTGCCAGCAGTCAAAGACAGGGAGGACACACTGAAGCTTTCTTT.

This rearrangement joins TRBV9 to TRBJ2-5; TRBD1 agrees at 9 bases. The J segment lost 5 bases and the V segment lost 3 bases, leaving 8 bases of the junction unmatched. The germline V gene has CDR1 SGDLS and CDR2 YYNGEE. The CDR3 sequence is 15 residues long. The CDR3 spells CASSERTGVVETQYF. The CDR3 DNA reads TGTGCCAGCAGCGAGCGGACAGGGGTAGTGGAGACCCAGTACTTC.

The rearrangement links TRBV5-4 to TRBJ1-6, with a possible D match to TRBD1 (6 bases). This CDR3 is built from 14 residues. Germline lookup yields CDR1 SGHNT and CDR2 YYREEE (reference sequence). V was clipped by 4 bases and J by 7 bases, with 12 bases between them. The CDR3 loop is CASSPRTANSPLHF. Written as DNA, the CDR3 is TGTGCCAGCAGCCCCCGGACAGCAAATTCACCCCTCCACTTT.

This clone was seen more than once but under ten times. The chain joins TRBV5-5 to TRBJ1-4; 7 nucleotides match TRBD1. This CDR3 comprises 15 residues. CDR1 is SGHKS, CDR2 YYEKEE, per germline (reference sequence). Unmatched junction bases numbered 5, after V lost 2 bases and J lost 4 bases. CDR3 sequence (DNA): TGTGCCAGCAGCTTAACGGGACAGTTTAATGAAAAACTGTTTTTT. Amino acids: CASSLTGQFNEKLFF. The full variable domain, rest sourced from reference TRBV5-5 and TRBJ1-4, is DAGVTQSPTHLIKTRGQQVTLRCSPISGHKSVSWYQQVLGQGPQFIFQYYEKEERGRGNFPDRFSARQFPNYSSELNVNALLLGDSALYLCASSLTGQFNEKLFFGSGTQLSVL.

The chain uses TRBV5-6 and TRBJ1-1; 10 bases map to TRBD1. V lost 3 bases and J lost 5; bases outside the gene matches: 1. CDR3 length: 13 amino acids. In germline, CDR1 is SGHDT, CDR2 YYEEEE. DNA of the CDR3: TGTGCCAGCAGCTGGACAGGGGGGACTGAAGCTTTCTTT. Translated, it gives CASSWTGGTEAFF.

This clone was counted a single time. The V gene is TRBV5-1, the J gene TRBJ2-7; D may be TRBD1 (6 bases). Germline values: CDR1 SGHRS, CDR2 YFSETQ. Trimming took off 0 bases at V and 4 bases at J, with 14 bases between the two ends. The CDR3 covers 15 residues. In DNA form, the CDR3 reads TGCGCCAGCAGCTTGGTCAGGGACACTAAATACGAGCAGTACTTC. Translation: CASSLVRDTKYEQYF.

This chain uses TRBV19 with TRBJ2-5; 7 bases agree with TRBD2. The trim removed 3 bases at V and 2 bases at J, leaving 9 bases unmatched. The CDR3 consists of 16 residues. In germline, CDR1 is LNHDA, CDR2 SQIVND (reference sequence). CDR3 coding DNA: TGTGCCAGTAGTATCGGTCTAGCGGAGCTTCAAGAGACCCAGTACTTC. Encoded protein: CASSIGLAELQETQYF.

DNA of the CDR3: TGTGCCAGCAGCCCGAGGCAGGGACAGTTCTTC. Its protein is CASSPRQGQFF. J is TRBJ2-1 and V is TRBV7-2, with D perhaps matching TRBD1 (5 bases). The CDR3 is 11 residues long. The V end lost 5 bases, the J end lost 13 bases, and 12 bases lay between the germline ends. Germline V CDR1 and CDR2: SGHTA, FQGNSA.

This rearrangement joins TRBV11-2 to TRBJ2-2; possible D gene TRBD2, 6 bases. The CDR3 is made up of 15 amino acids. Trimming stripped 5 bases from V and 6 bases from J, with 16 bases between. The germline CDR1 and CDR2 sequences are SGHAT and FQNNGV. Here the CDR3 DNA reads TGTGCCAGCAGCCAAGGGGCTAGCGTTGCCGGGGAGCTGTTTTTT. It encodes CASSQGASVAGELFF.

The rearrangement links TRBV18 to TRBJ1-1; TRBD1 matches 10 bases. Germline CDR1 is KGHSH and CDR2 is LQKENI. V lost 4 bases and J lost 12; bases outside the gene matches: 14. There are 15 residues in the CDR3. Here the CDR3 DNA reads TGTGCCAGCTCACTACGGGACAGGGGCCCATATGAGACTTTCTTT. Translated: CASSLRDRGPYETFF. Filled out from reference TRBV18 and TRBJ1-1, the complete variable domain reads NAGVMQNPRHLVRRRGQEARLRCSPMKGHSHVYWYRQLPEEGLKFMVYLQKENIIDESGMPKERFSAEFPKEGPSILRIQQVVRGDSAAYFCASSLRDRGPYETFFGQGTRLTVV.

The chain combines TRBV5-6 with TRBJ2-1; TRBD1 might be the D (5 bases). Germline assignment: CDR1 SGHDT and CDR2 YYEEEE. The CDR3 sequence is 18 residues long. The V end was cut by 2 bases, the J end by 0 bases, with 18 bases between. The CDR3 reads CASSLGPLRVSSYNEQFF. The CDR3, as DNA: TGTGCCAGCAGCTTAGGACCCCTCAGGGTGAGCTCCTACAATGAGCAGTTCTTC. The full variable domain, completed using reference TRBV5-6 and TRBJ2-1, is DAGVTQSPTHLIKTRGQQVTLRCSPKSGHDTVSWYQQALGQGPQFIFQYYEEEERQRGNFPDRFSGHQFPNYSSELNVNALLLGDSALYLCASSLGPLRVSSYNEQFFGPGTRLTVL.

The rearrangement joins TRBV19 to TRBJ1-3, with D unresolved. Trimming pared 9 bases from V and 0 bases from J, leaving 9 bases between. The V gene's germline CDR1 is LNHDA and CDR2 SQIVND (reference sequence). CDR3 length: 13 residues. The CDR3 loop is CASSWTSGNTIYF. CDR3 sequence (DNA): TGTGCCAGCTCGTGGACCTCTGGAAACACCATATATTTT.

The chain recombines TRBV7-9 with TRBJ1-1; D unclear. Deletions cut 1 base from V and 2 bases from J, with 14 bases between. The CDR3 runs 16 residues. Germline assignment: CDR1 SEHNR and CDR2 FQNEAQ (reference sequence). Here the CDR3 DNA reads TGTGCCAGCAGCTTAGTTTGGCGGGTCAGCAACACTGAAGCTTTCTTT. Its protein is CASSLVWRVSNTEAFF.

CDR3: CASSEGHTGANVLTF. Written as DNA, the CDR3 is TGTGCCAGCAGTGAGGGACATACTGGGGCCAACGTCCTGACTTTC. The chain has TRBV2 and TRBJ2-6; the D gene is possibly TRBD1 (6 bases). CDR1 is SNHLY, CDR2 FYNNEI, per germline. This CDR3 comprises 15 residues. The germline V and J ends were trimmed by 3 bases and 2 bases, with 8 bases remaining between them.

V is TRBV7-2 and J is TRBJ2-1; D is perhaps TRBD1 (5 bases). There are 14 residues in the CDR3. Germline-derived CDR1 and CDR2 are SGHTA and FQGNSA. Trimming cost V 5 bases and J 5 bases, with 13 bases left between them. The CDR3, as DNA: TGTGCCAGCAGCCTCGACAGTGATAACAATGAGCAGTTCTTC. Protein product: CASSLDSDNNEQFF.